This T cell receptor beta chain was obtained from a study of beta chain features in type 1 diabetes. Study information: Over all samples combined, some 99,000,000 sorted cells were examined.

With regard to this clone: Antigen unknown.

Study-level points and caveats: It was possible that PCR favored shorter templates, equally so in patients and controls.

All of the sorted populations showed purity greater than 95%. Isolated RNA was reverse transcribed in full, so expressed TCRB transcripts were sequenced. An average of about 3.6 million reads was obtained for naive, central memory and regulatory T cell samples. Using immunoSEQ multiplex PCR, the repertoire was profiled, and TCRdb retains in-frame clones only, with some absent. The data hold around 310,000 clones, with 11% observed a single time. CDR1 and CDR2 (germline): SGHDT, YYEEEE. The V end lost 0 bases, the J end lost 0 bases, and 10 bases lay between the germline ends. The CDR3 spans 16 residues.

This chain joins TRBV5-6 and TRBJ2-1; no clear D. The TCR was taken from a young woman in good health. Sequences were obtained from naive CD4+ T cells from blood. CDR3 nucleotides: TGTGCCAGCAGCTTGGAACTAAGGAGCTCCTACAATGAGCAGTTCTTC. This encodes CASSLELRSSYNEQFF.